One T cell receptor (beta chain) is described in this entry. The antigen remains undetermined. Trimming shortened V by 6 bases and J by 4 bases, and 18 bases separated the two germline ends. This CDR3 is built from 15 residues. These data are taken from a study of blood T cells in healthy people across ages. Study context: Template switching captured about one barcoded beta molecule per two T cells. Study-wide results and limits: While age rose, TCR beta diversity per million T cells dropped in a roughly linear way. Unsorted PBMCs ruled out conclusive naive versus antigen-experienced comparison.

Total RNA, at least 6 micrograms per sample, was extracted from PBMCs. The authors ran a second PCR of roughly 7 to 11 cycles using a sample-barcoded 5' primer and a J-beta primer mix. TCRdb re-derived calls from the 5' RACE reads in MiXCR, one entry per CDR3 protein. The table has 600,000 to 650,000 distinct CDR3 sequences, roughly 50% seen once; the top ten hold around 37%. Sequencing input: blood. This chain joins TRBV12-3 or TRBV12-4 and TRBJ2-5; tentatively, D is TRBD1 or TRBD2 (6 bases each). The clonotype comes from a man aged 55 to 70 in good health. CDR3 residues: CASSFIGGGRETQYF. In DNA form, the CDR3 reads TGTGCCAGCAGCTTCATCGGGGGCGGAAGAGAGACCCAGTACTTC.